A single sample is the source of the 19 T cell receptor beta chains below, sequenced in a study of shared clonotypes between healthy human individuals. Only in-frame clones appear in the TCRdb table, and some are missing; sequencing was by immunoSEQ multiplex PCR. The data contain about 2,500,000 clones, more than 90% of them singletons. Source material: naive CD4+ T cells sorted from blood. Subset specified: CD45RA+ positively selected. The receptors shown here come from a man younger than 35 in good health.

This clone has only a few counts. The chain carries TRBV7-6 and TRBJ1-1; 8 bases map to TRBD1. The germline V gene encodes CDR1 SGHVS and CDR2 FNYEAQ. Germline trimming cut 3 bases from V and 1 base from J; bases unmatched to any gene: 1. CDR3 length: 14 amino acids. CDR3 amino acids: CASSLGQENTEAFF. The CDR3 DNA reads TGTGCCAGCAGCTTGGGACAGGAGAACACTGAAGCTTTCTTT.

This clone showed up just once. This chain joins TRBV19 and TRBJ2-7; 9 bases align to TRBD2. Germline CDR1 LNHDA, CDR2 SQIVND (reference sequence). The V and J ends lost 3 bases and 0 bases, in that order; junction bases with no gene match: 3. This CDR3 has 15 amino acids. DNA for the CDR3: TGTGCCAGTAGTATTCTAGCGGGGCCCTCCTACGAGCAGTACTTC. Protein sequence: CASSILAGPSYEQYF.

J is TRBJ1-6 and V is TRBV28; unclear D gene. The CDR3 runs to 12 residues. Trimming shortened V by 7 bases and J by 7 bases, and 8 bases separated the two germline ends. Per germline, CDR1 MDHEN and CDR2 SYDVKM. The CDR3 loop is CASTIRNSPLHF. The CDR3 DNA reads TGTGCCAGCACTATTAGAAATTCACCCCTCCACTTT. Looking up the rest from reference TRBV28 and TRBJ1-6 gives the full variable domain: DVKVTQSSRYLVKRTGEKVFLECVQDMDHENMFWYRQDPGLGLRLIYFSYDVKMKEKGDIPEGYSVSREKKERFSLILESASTNQTSMYLCASTIRNSPLHFGNGTRLTVT.

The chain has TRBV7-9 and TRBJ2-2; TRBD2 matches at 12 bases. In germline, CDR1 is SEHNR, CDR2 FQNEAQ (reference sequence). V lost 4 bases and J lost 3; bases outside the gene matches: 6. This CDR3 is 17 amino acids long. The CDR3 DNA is TGTGCCAGCAGCTCGACTAGCGGGGGCCCATACACCGGGGAGCTGTTTTTT. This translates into CASSSTSGGPYTGELFF.

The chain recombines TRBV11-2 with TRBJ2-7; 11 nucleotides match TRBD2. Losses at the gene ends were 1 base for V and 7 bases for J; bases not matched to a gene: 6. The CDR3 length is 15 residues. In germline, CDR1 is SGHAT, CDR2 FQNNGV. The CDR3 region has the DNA TGTGCCAGCAGCTTAGCACTAGCGGGAGTAGAAGAGCAGTACTTC. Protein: CASSLALAGVEEQYF. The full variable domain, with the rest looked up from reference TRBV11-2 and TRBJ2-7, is EAGVAQSPRYKIIEKRQSVAFWCNPISGHATLYWYQQILGQGPKLLIQFQNNGVVDDSQLPKDRFSAERLKGVDSTLKIQPAKLEDSAVYLCASSLALAGVEEQYFGPGTRLTVT.

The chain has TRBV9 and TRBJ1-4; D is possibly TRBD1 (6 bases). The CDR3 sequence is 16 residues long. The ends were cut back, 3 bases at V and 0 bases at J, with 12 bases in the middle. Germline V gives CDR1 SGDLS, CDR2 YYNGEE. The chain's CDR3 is CASSAGQPATNEKLFF. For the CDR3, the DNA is TGTGCCAGCAGCGCAGGACAGCCTGCAACTAATGAAAAACTGTTTTTT.

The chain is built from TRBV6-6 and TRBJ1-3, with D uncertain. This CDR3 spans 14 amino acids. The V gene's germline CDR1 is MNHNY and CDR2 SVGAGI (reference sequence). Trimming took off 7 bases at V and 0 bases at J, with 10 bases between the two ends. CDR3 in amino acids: CASNRLPSGNTIYF. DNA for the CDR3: TGTGCCAGCAACAGACTCCCCTCTGGAAACACCATATATTTT.

The CDR3 here is CASSHPGQGGTQYF. CDR3 bases: TGTGCCAGCAGTCACCCGGGACAGGGGGGGACCCAGTACTTC. The rearrangement uses TRBV9 and TRBJ2-5; 11 positions match TRBD1. Germline values: CDR1 SGDLS, CDR2 YYNGEE. The CDR3 runs 14 residues. The V segment lost 5 bases and the J segment 7 bases; nucleotides outside the gene matches: 7.

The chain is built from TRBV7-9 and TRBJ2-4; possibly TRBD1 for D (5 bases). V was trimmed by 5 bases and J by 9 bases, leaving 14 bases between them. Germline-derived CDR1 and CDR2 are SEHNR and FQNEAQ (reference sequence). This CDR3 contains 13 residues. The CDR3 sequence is CASSLQGIGIQYF. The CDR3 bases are TGTGCCAGCAGCCTGCAGGGCATAGGCATTCAGTACTTC.

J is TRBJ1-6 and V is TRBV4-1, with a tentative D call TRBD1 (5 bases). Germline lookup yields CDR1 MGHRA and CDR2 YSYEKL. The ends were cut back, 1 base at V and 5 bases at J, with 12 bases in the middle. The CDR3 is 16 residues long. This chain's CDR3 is CASSQAGHHDNSPLHF. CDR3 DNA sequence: TGCGCCAGCAGCCAAGCCGGACACCACGATAATTCACCCCTCCACTTT.

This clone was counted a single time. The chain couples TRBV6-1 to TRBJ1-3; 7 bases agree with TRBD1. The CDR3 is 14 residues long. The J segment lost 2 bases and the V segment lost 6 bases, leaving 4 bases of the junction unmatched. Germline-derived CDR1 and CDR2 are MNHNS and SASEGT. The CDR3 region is CASRSTGTGNTIYF. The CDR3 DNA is TGTGCCAGCAGGTCGACAGGGACTGGAAACACCATATATTTT.

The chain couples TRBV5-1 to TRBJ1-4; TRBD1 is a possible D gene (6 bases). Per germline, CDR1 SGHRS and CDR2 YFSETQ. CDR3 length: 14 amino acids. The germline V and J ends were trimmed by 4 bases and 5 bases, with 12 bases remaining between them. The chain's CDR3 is CASSQDSPNEKLFF. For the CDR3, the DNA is TGCGCCAGCAGCCAGGACAGTCCAAATGAAAAACTGTTTTTT.

CDR3 loop: CASSARTSGTYEQYF. For the CDR3, the DNA is TGTGCCAGCAGTGCCCGGACTAGCGGGACCTACGAGCAGTACTTC. The rearrangement joins TRBV2 to TRBJ2-7; TRBD2 agrees at 12 bases. The ends lost 4 bases at V and 2 bases at J; junction bases unmatched: 3. The CDR3 totals 15 residues. In germline, CDR1 is SNHLY, CDR2 FYNNEI. Variable domain in full (rest from reference TRBV2 and TRBJ2-7): EPEVTQTPSHQVTQMGQEVILRCVPISNHLYFYWYRQILGQKVEFLVSFYNNEISEKSEIFDDQFSVERPDGSNFTLKIRSTKLEDSAMYFCASSARTSGTYEQYFGPGTRLTVT.

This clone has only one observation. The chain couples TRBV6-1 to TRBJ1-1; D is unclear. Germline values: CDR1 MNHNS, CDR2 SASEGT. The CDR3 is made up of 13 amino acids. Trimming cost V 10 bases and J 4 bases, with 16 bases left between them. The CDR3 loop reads CATASTRGTEAFF. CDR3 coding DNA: TGTGCCACCGCCTCTACCCGGGGCACTGAAGCTTTCTTT.

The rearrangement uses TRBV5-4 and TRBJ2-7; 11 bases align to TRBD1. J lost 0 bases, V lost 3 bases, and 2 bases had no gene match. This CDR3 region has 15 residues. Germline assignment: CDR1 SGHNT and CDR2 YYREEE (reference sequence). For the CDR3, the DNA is TGTGCCAGCAGCTCCGGGACAGGGGGCTCCTACGAGCAGTACTTC. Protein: CASSSGTGGSYEQYF.

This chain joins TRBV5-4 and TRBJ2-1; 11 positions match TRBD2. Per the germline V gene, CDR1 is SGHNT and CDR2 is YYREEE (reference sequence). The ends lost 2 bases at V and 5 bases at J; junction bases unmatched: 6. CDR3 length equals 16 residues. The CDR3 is CASSFSGTSGHNEQFF. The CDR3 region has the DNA TGTGCCAGCAGCTTCAGCGGGACTAGCGGTCACAATGAGCAGTTCTTC.

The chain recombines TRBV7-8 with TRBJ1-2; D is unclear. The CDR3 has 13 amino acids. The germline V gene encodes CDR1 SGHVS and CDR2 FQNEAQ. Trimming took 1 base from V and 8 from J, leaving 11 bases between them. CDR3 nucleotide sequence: TGTGCCAGCAGCTTAGACGGGCGGGGAGGCTACACCTTC. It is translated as CASSLDGRGGYTF.

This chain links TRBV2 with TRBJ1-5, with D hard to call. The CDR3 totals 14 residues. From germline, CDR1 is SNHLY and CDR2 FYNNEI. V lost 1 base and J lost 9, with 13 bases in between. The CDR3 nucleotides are TGTGCCAGCAGTGAAGAAACCGCCGGGCCGCCCCAGCATTTT. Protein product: CASSEETAGPPQHF.

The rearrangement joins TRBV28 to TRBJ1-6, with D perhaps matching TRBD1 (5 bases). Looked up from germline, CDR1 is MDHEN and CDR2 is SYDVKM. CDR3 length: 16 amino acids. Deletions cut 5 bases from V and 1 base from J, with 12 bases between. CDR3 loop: CASSLESGSYNSPLHF. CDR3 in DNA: TGTGCCAGCAGTCTCGAATCAGGGTCCTATAATTCACCCCTCCACTTT.